One and the same sample provided the 7 T cell receptor beta chains below, sequenced in a study of blood T cell repertoires in COVID-19. Assay used: immunoSEQ multiplex PCR; TCRdb lists only in-frame clones, some missing. The table has fewer than 200,000 clones, about 85% seen once. The sequenced sample was peripheral blood. These receptors were obtained from a man between 60 and 75 years old with active or convalescent COVID-19.

The rearrangement uses TRBV5-1 and TRBJ1-6, with D possibly TRBD1 on 5 matching bases. Germline V gene lookup returns CDR1 SGHRS and CDR2 YFSETQ. The CDR3 length is 15 residues. The V gene lost 7 bases and the J gene lost 5 bases, with 16 bases spanning the gap. The CDR3 region is CASRGDGGNNSPLHF. DNA of the CDR3: TGCGCCAGCCGGGGGGACGGAGGGAATAATTCACCCCTCCACTTT. The entire variable domain, with the rest obtained from reference TRBV5-1 and TRBJ1-6, is as follows: KAGVTQTPRYLIKTRGQQVTLSCSPISGHRSVSWYQQTPGQGLQFLFEYFSETQRNKGNFPGRFSGRQFSNSRSEMNVSTLELGDSALYLCASRGDGGNNSPLHFGNGTRLTVT.

V is TRBV5-5 and J is TRBJ2-5, with 12 bases fitting TRBD2. Germline-derived CDR1 and CDR2 are SGHKS and YYEKEE (reference sequence). This CDR3 spans 13 amino acids. V lost 7 bases to trimming and J lost 3 bases; unmatched junction nucleotides: 1. CDR3 loop: CASGLAGKETQYF. As DNA, the CDR3 is TGTGCCAGCGGACTAGCGGGGAAAGAGACCCAGTACTTC.

This clone has just one count. V and J are TRBV12-5 and TRBJ1-6; D is ambiguous. This CDR3 comprises 16 residues. Germline V CDR1 and CDR2: LGHNT, FRNRAP. V lost 2 bases and J 9 bases, leaving 17 bases between the germline ends. Here the CDR3 reads CASGLTTGYSSSPLHF. For the CDR3, the DNA is TGTGCTAGTGGTTTGACCACGGGATATTCTAGTTCACCCCTCCACTTT. Together with reference TRBV12-5 and TRBJ1-6, the CDR3 gives the full variable domain: DARVTQTPRHKVTEMGQEVTMRCQPILGHNTVFWYRQTMMQGLELLAYFRNRAPLDDSGMPKDRFSAEMPDATLATLKIQPSEPRDSAVYFCASGLTTGYSSSPLHFGNGTRLTVT.

This chain uses TRBV18 with TRBJ1-4, with a possible D match to TRBD1 (5 bases). The CDR3 sequence is 14 residues long. CDR1 and CDR2 from the germline V gene are KGHSH and LQKENI. V gave up 5 bases and J gave up 8 bases, with 15 bases separating them. The CDR3 is CASSGAALREKLFF. CDR3 nucleotides: TGTGCCAGCTCAGGGGCTGCCCTAAGGGAAAAACTGTTTTTT.

The genes are TRBV27 and TRBJ2-5, with D maybe TRBD2 (6 bases). Trimming pared 6 bases from V and 5 bases from J, leaving 22 bases between. CDR3 length equals 16 residues. Per germline, CDR1 MNHEY and CDR2 SMNVEV (reference sequence). The CDR3 here is CASSEEGPALGETQYF. CDR3 bases: TGTGCCAGCAGCGAGGAGGGGCCGGCTCTTGGGGAGACCCAGTACTTC.

Concerning this clone itself: Within the sample, other DNA sequences also encode this same CDR3. This sequence joins TRBV4-1 and TRBJ1-2; D may be TRBD1 (6 bases). V dropped 0 bases and J dropped 5 bases, with 10 bases sitting between them. The CDR3 has 14 residues. Germline assignment: CDR1 MGHRA and CDR2 YSYEKL. The CDR3 DNA follows: TGCGCCAGCAGCCAAGAACCCCAGGGGTATGGCTACACCTTC. This encodes CASSQEPQGYGYTF.

CDR3 loop: CASTLIDRVHNEQFF. In DNA, the CDR3 is TGTGCCAGCACCTTAATTGACAGGGTTCACAATGAGCAGTTCTTC. The J gene is TRBJ2-1, the V gene TRBV5-4, with TRBD1 identical over 7 bases. The CDR3 is 15 residues long. V shed 6 bases, J shed 5 bases, and the junction held 11 bases outside the gene matches. Germline CDR1 reads SGHNT; CDR2 reads YYREEE (reference sequence). The variable domain in full, completed from reference TRBV5-4 and TRBJ2-1, reads ETGVTQSPTHLIKTRGQQVTLRCSSQSGHNTVSWYQQALGQGPQFIFQYYREEENGRGNFPPRFSGLQFPNYSSELNVNALELDDSALYLCASTLIDRVHNEQFFGPGTRLTVL.